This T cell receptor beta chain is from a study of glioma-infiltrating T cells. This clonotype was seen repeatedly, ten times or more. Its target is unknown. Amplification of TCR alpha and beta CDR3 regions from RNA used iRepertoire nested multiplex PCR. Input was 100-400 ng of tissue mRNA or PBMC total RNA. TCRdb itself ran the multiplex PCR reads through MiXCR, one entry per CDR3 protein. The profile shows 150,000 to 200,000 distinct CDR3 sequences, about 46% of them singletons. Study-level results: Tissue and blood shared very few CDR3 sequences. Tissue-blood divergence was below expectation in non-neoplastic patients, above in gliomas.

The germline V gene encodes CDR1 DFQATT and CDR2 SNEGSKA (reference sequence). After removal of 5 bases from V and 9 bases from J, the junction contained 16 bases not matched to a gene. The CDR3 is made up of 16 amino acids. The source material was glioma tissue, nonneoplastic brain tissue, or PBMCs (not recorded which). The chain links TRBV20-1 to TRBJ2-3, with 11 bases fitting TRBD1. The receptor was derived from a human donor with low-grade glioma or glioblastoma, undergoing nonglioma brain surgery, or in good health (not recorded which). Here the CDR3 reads CSAPRGGGQGDRTQYF. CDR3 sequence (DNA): TGCAGTGCTCCTAGAGGTGGGGGACAGGGGGATCGGACGCAGTATTTT.